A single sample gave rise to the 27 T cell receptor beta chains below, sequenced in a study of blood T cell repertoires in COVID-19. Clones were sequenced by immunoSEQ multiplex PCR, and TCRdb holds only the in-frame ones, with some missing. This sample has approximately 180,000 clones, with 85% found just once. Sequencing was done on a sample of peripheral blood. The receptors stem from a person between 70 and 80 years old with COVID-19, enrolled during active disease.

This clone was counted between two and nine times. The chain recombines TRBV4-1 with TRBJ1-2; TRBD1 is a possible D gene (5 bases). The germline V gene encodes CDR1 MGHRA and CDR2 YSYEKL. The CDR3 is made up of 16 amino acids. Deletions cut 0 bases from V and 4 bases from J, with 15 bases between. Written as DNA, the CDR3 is TGCGCCAGCAGCCAAGATGGGGGGGAGTTCCTCTATGGCTACACCTTC. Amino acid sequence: CASSQDGGEFLYGYTF.

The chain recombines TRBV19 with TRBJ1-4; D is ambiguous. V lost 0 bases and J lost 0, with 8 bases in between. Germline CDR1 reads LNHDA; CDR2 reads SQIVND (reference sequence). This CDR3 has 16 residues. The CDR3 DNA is TGTGCCAGTAGTATAGAGGCCTCCACAACTAATGAAAAACTGTTTTTT. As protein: CASSIEASTTNEKLFF.

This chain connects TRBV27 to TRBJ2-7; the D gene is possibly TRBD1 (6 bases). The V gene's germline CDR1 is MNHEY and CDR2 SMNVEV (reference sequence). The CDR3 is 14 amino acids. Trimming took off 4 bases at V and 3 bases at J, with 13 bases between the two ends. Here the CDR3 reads CASSSLGQIYEQYF. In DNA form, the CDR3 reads TGTGCCAGCAGTTCCCTTGGACAGATCTACGAGCAGTACTTC.

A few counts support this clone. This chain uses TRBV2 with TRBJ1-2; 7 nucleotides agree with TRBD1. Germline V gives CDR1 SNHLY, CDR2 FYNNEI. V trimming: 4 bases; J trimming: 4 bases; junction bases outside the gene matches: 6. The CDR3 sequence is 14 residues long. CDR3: CASSVGQGVYGYTF. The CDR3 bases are TGTGCCAGCAGTGTGGGGCAGGGGGTCTATGGCTACACCTTC.

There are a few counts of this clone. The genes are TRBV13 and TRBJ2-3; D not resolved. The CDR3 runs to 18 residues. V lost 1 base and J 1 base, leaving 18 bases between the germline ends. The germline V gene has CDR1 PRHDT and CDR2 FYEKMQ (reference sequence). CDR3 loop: CASSLAQPGGVGTDTQYF. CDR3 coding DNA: TGTGCCAGCAGCTTAGCGCAACCCGGCGGAGTCGGCACAGATACGCAGTATTTT.

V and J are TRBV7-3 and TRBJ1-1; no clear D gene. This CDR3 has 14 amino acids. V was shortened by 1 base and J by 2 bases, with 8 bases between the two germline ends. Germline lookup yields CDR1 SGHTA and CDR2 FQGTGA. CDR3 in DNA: TGTGCCAGCAGCTTAATGCCAGTTAACACTGAAGCTTTCTTT. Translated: CASSLMPVNTEAFF. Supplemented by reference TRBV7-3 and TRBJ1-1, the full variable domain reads GAGVSQTPSNKVTEKGKYVELRCDPISGHTALYWYRQSLGQGPEFLIYFQGTGAADDSGLPNDRFFAVRPEGSVSTLKIQRTERGDSAVYLCASSLMPVNTEAFFGQGTRLTVV.

CDR3 sequence reads: CASSQGAGSGNTIYF. In DNA form, the CDR3 reads TGCGCCAGCAGCCAAGGTGCAGGGTCTGGAAACACCATATATTTT. The chain carries TRBV4-1 and TRBJ1-3; weak D call: TRBD1 (5 bases). Between the trimmed V and J ends, which lost 1 base and 1 base, there was a span of 8 bases. This CDR3 comprises 15 residues. Germline lookup yields CDR1 MGHRA and CDR2 YSYEKL.

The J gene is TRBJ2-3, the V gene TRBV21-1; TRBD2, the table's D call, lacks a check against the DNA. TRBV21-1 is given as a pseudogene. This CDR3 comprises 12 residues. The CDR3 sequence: CASGPRGPWRDF. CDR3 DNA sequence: TGTGCCAGCGGCCCGAGGGGACCTTGGAGGGATTTT.

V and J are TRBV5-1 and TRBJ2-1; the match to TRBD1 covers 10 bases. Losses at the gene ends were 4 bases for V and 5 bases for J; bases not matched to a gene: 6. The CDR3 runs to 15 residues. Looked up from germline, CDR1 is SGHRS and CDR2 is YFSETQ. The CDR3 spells CASSAGQGEHNEQFF. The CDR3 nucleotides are TGCGCCAGCAGCGCCGGACAGGGGGAACACAATGAGCAGTTCTTC.

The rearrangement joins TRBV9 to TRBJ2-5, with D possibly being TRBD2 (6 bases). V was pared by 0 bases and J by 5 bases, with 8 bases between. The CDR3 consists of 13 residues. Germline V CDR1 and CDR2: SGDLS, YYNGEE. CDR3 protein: CASSVAGVETQYF. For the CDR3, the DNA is TGTGCCAGCAGCGTAGCGGGAGTGGAGACCCAGTACTTC.

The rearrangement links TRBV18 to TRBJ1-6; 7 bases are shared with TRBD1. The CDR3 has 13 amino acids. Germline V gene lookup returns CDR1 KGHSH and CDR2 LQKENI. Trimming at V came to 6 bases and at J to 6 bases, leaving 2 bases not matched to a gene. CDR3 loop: CASSGQSNSPLHF. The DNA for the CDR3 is TGTGCCAGCTCGGGACAGTCTAATTCACCCCTCCACTTT. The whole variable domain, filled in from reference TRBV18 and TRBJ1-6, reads NAGVMQNPRHLVRRRGQEARLRCSPMKGHSHVYWYRQLPEEGLKFMVYLQKENIIDESGMPKERFSAEFPKEGPSILRIQQVVRGDSAAYFCASSGQSNSPLHFGNGTRLTVT.

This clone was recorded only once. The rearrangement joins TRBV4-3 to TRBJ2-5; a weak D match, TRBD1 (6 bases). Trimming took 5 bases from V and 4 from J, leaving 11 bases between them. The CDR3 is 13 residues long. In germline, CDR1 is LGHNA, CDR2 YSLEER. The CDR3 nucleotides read TGCGCCAGCAGCTGGACACAGGGAGAGACCCAGTACTTC. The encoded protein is CASSWTQGETQYF.

The CDR3 DNA sequence: TGTGCCAGCAGCTTACAACTAGCGGGGGGATCCGGGGAGCTGTTTTTT. This encodes CASSLQLAGGSGELFF. This chain joins TRBV5-4 and TRBJ2-2; 12 positions agree with TRBD2. Per germline, CDR1 SGHNT and CDR2 YYREEE (reference sequence). The CDR3 loop spans 16 amino acids. V was pared by 2 bases and J by 6 bases, with 5 bases of the junction left unmatched.

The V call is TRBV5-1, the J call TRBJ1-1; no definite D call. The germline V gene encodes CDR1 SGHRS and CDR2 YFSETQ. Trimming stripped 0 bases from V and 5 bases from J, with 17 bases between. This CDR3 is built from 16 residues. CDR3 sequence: CASSLDADAVWTEAFF. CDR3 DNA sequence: TGCGCCAGCAGCTTGGACGCTGATGCGGTGTGGACTGAAGCTTTCTTT.

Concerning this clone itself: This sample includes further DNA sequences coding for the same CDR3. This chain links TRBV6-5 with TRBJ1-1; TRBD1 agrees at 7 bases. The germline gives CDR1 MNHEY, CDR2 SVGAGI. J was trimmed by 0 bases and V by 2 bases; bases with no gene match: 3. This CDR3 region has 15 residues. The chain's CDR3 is CASSYGTAMNTEAFF. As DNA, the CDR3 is TGTGCCAGCAGTTACGGGACAGCGATGAACACTGAAGCTTTCTTT.

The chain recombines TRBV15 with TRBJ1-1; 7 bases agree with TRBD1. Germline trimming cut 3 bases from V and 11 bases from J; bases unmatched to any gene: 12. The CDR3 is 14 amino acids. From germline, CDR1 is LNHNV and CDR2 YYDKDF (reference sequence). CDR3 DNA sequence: TGTGCCACCAGCAGGTGGGATTACAGGGGACTGGCTTTCTTT. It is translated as CATSRWDYRGLAFF.

CDR3 sequence reads: CARPGRNYNEQFF. CDR3 bases: TGCGCCAGACCTGGGAGAAATTACAATGAGCAGTTCTTC. V is TRBV23-1 and J is TRBJ2-1; TRBD2 is a possible D gene (5 bases). TRBV23-1 is placed among ORFs of uncertain function. V was pared by 9 bases and J by 4 bases, with 13 bases between. This CDR3 spans 13 amino acids.

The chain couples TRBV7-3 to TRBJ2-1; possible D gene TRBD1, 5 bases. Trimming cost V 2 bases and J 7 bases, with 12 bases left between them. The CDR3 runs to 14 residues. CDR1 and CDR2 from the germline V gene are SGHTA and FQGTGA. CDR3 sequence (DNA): TGTGCCAGCAGCTTATTAGTGGGGCAAAATGAGCAGTTCTTC. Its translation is CASSLLVGQNEQFF.

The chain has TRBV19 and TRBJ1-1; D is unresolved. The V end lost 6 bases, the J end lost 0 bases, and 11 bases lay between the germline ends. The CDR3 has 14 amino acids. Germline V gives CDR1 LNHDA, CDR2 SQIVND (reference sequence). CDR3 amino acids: CASSFEVLNTEAFF. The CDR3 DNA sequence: TGTGCCAGTAGCTTTGAGGTTTTGAACACTGAAGCTTTCTTT.

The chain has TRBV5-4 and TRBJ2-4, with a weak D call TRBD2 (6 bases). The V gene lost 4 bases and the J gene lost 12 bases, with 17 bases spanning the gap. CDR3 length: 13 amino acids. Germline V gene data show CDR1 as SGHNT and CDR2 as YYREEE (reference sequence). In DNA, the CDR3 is TGTGCCAGCAGCACACCACAGACTAGAAGTCAGTACTTC. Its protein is CASSTPQTRSQYF. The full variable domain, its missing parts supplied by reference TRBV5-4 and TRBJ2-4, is ETGVTQSPTHLIKTRGQQVTLRCSSQSGHNTVSWYQQALGQGPQFIFQYYREEENGRGNFPPRFSGLQFPNYSSELNVNALELDDSALYLCASSTPQTRSQYFGAGTRLSVL.

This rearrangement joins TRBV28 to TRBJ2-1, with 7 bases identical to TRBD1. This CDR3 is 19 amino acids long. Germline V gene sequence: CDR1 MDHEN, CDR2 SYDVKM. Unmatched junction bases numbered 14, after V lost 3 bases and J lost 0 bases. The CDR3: CASSLAGTAIISSYNEQFF. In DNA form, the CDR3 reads TGTGCCAGCAGTTTGGCCGGGACAGCAATTATTAGCTCCTACAATGAGCAGTTCTTC.

The CDR3 is CASSPGTGGEQYF. CDR3 nucleotide sequence: TGTGCCAGCAGCCCTGGGACAGGGGGCGAGCAGTACTTC. The chain carries TRBV7-3 and TRBJ2-7; 11 bases agree with TRBD1. In germline, CDR1 is SGHTA, CDR2 FQGTGA. The CDR3 length is 13 residues. V shed 5 bases and J 6 bases; nucleotides not matched to a gene: 3.

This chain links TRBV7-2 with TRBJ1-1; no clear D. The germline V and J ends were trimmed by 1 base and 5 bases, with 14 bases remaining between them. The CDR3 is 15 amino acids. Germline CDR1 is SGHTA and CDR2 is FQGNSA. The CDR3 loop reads CASSLGPQPVTEAFF. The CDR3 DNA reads TGTGCCAGCAGCTTAGGTCCACAGCCCGTAACTGAAGCTTTCTTT.

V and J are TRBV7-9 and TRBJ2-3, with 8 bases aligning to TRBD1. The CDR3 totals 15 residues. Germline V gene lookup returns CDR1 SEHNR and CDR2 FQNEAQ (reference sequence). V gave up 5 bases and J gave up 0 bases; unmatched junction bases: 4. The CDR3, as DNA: TGTGCCAGCAGCGACCGGGACAGGAGCACAGATACGCAGTATTTT. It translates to CASSDRDRSTDTQYF. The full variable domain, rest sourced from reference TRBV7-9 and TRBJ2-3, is DTGVSQNPRHKITKRGQNVTFRCDPISEHNRLYWYRQTLGQGPEFLTYFQNEAQLEKSRLLSDRFSAERPKGSFSTLEIQRTEQGDSAMYLCASSDRDRSTDTQYFGPGTRLTVL.

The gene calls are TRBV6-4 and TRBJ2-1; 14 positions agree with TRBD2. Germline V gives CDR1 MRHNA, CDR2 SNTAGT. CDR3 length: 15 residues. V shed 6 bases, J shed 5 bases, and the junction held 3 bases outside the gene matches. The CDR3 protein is CASSVTSGGDNEQFF. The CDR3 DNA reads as TGTGCCAGCAGCGTGACTAGCGGGGGGGACAATGAGCAGTTCTTC.

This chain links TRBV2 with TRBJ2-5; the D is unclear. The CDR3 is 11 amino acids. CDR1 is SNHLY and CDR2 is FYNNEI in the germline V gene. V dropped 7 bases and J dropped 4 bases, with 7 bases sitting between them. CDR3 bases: TGTGCCAGCAAAGAGAGAGAGACCCAGTACTTC. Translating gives CASKERETQYF.

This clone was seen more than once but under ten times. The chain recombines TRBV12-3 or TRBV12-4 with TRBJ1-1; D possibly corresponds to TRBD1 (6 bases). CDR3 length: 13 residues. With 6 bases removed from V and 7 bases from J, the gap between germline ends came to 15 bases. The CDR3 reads CASSRAGALEAFF. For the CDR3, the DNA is TGTGCCAGCAGCCGAGCGGGGGCCCTTGAAGCTTTCTTT.